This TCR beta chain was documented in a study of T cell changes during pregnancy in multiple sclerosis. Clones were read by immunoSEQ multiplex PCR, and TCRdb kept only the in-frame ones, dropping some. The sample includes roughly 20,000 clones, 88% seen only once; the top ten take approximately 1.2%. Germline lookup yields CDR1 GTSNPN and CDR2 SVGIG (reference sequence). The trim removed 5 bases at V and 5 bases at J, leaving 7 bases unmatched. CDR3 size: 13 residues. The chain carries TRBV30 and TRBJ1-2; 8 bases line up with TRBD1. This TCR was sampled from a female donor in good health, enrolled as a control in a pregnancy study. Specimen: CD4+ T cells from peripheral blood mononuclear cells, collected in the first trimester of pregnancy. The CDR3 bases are TGTGCCTGGTCCAGGGGGCCGCTTTATGGCTACACCTTC. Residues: CAWSRGPLYGYTF.